The clone carrying this TCR beta chain was seen a handful of times. Sampling 10 ml of fresh peripheral blood provided the PBMCs. The sample is drawn from a study of Graves' ophthalmopathy and Graves' hyperthyroidism. CDR3 length: 14 amino acids. CDR1 is ENHRY, CDR2 SYGVKD, per germline. V lost 10 bases to trimming and J lost 4 bases; unmatched junction nucleotides: 10. As the template, RNA transcripts were used to amplify TCR beta CDR3 regions. The authors performed first-round RT-PCR with HTBI primers and then a second-round multiplex PCR. TCRdb re-derived calls from the multiplex PCR reads in MiXCR, one entry per CDR3 protein. The sample includes approximately 700,000 distinct CDR3 sequences, 35% to 50% of them seen just once.

This rearrangement joins TRBV10-3 to TRBJ1-2, with 9 bases that match TRBD1. The sample was peripheral blood. The sequence came from an adult man with Graves' ophthalmopathy. The CDR3 DNA reads TGTGCCAGTGGGCCGGGACAGGGACGCTATGGCTACACCTTC. Protein: CASGPGQGRYGYTF.